Below are 27 T cell receptor beta chains sequenced from a single sample in a study of read filtering for tumor transcriptome and immune sequencing. From roughly 400 ng of RNA, a library with molecular barcoded alpha/delta and beta/gamma adaptors was made. MiXCR was run by TCRdb on the reads, yielding one entry per CDR3 protein. The table lists under 150,000 distinct CDR3 sequences, around 13% of them singletons. The specimen sequenced was a population of CD138-negative cells sorted from bone marrow. These receptors all stem from a donor aged 40 or over with multiple myeloma.

This clonotype was counted a few times. Germline and junction disagree at one end, which may indicate a read error. The rearrangement links TRBV29-1 to TRBJ2-3; no clear D gene. CDR1 and CDR2 (germline): SQVTM, ANQGSEA. This CDR3 is built from 13 residues. This CDR3 is CSVEDPPRDAQYF. Written as DNA, the CDR3 is TGCAGCGTTGAAGATCCCCCCCGAGATGCGCAGTATTTT.

Regarding this clonotype: Just one base apart from a much larger clone, this may be a read error. The chain couples TRBV19 to TRBJ2-5; D is possibly TRBD2 (5 bases). Germline V gene sequence: CDR1 LNHDA, CDR2 SQIVND (reference sequence). The CDR3 is 12 amino acids. The CDR3 region has the DNA TGTACCAGTAGAAGCGCGGGAGAGACCCAGTACTTC. This gives the protein CTSRSAGETQYF. The full variable domain, with the rest looked up from reference TRBV19 and TRBJ2-5, is DGGITQSPKYLFRKEGQNVTLSCEQNLNHDAMYWYRQDPGQGLRLIYYSQIVNDFQKGDIAEGYSVSREKKESFPLTVTSAQKNPTAFYLCTSRSAGETQYFGPGTRLLVL.

The sample holds a few counts of this clonotype. The V gene is TRBV24-1, the J gene TRBJ2-1; D remains ambiguous. The CDR3 length is 13 residues. Trimming removed 6 bases at V and 5 bases at J, with 10 bases between. The germline V gene has CDR1 KGHDR and CDR2 SFDVKD. For the CDR3, the DNA is TGTGCCACCAGTCCGGCAGTAAACAATGAGCAGTTCTTC. This translates into CATSPAVNNEQFF.

The count of this clonotype is one. A much larger clone sits a single nucleotide away, making a read error possible. Without the conserved terminal phenylalanine or tryptophan, this CDR3 likely stems from a read error. V and J are TRBV24-1 and TRBJ1-1, with D perhaps TRBD1 (6 bases). V lost 9 bases, J lost 4 bases, and 11 bases lay in between. Germline V gives CDR1 KGHDR, CDR2 SFDVKD. The CDR3 extends over 12 amino acids. This chain's CDR3 is CATGGDGTEAFL. In DNA form, the CDR3 reads TGTGCCACCGGGGGCGATGGCACTGAAGCTTTCCTT.

J is TRBJ2-1 and V is TRBV15, with 9 bases matching TRBD1. Germline CDR1 and CDR2: LNHNV and YYDKDF (reference sequence). V was pared by 10 bases and J by 10 bases, with 11 bases of the junction left unmatched. This CDR3 is 13 amino acids long. The chain's CDR3 is CAISGTGYREQFF. DNA for the CDR3: TGTGCCATTTCCGGGACAGGGTATCGAGAGCAGTTCTTC.

This clonotype has just a few counts. The chain recombines TRBV20-1 with TRBJ2-5, with 12 bases lining up with TRBD1. Germline CDR1 and CDR2: DFQATT and SNEGSKA (reference sequence). V shed 1 base, J shed 4 bases, and the junction held 16 bases outside the gene matches. This CDR3 spans 19 amino acids. CDR3 coding DNA: TGCAGTGCTAGAGCTCTCCCACTGGAGGGACAGGGGGCGCGAGAGACCCAGTACTTC. Translating gives CSARALPLEGQGARETQYF.

This clonotype was observed at least ten times. The chain links TRBV6-9 to TRBJ1-5, with 8 nucleotides matching TRBD1. The CDR3 sequence is 14 residues long. V shed 6 bases, J shed 6 bases, and the junction held 7 bases outside the gene matches. CDR1 MNHGY and CDR2 SVAAGI come from the germline V gene. This CDR3 is CASSPGQGCQPQHF. CDR3 DNA sequence: TGTGCCAGCAGCCCCGGACAGGGCTGTCAGCCCCAGCATTTT.

In this sample, this clonotype turned up many times. The CDR3 sequence is CSVELGLGSYNEQFF. The CDR3 DNA sequence: TGCAGCGTTGAATTGGGACTAGGGTCCTACAATGAGCAGTTCTTC. The chain has TRBV29-1 and TRBJ2-1; TRBD2 matches at 8 bases. V shed 2 bases, J shed 1 base, and the junction held 4 bases outside the gene matches. Germline loops: CDR1 SQVTM, CDR2 ANQGSEA. The CDR3 has 15 amino acids.

Here the CDR3 reads CASSHLAADVETQYF. The CDR3 bases are TGTGCCAGCAGTCATCTAGCGGCTGACGTGGAGACCCAGTACTTC. The chain employs TRBV27 and TRBJ2-5, with TRBD2 matching 7 bases. The CDR3 consists of 15 residues. V was pared by 5 bases and J by 5 bases, with 11 bases of the junction left unmatched. Germline lookup yields CDR1 MNHEY and CDR2 SMNVEV (reference sequence).

This clonotype appeared many times. V usage is TRBV7-8 and J usage is TRBJ2-7; 7 bases are a match to TRBD1. Germline V lookup: CDR1 SGHVS, CDR2 FQNEAQ. Losses at the gene ends were 5 bases for V and 5 bases for J; bases not matched to a gene: 12. This CDR3 is 15 amino acids long. Here the CDR3 reads CASSPDEDRFHEQYF. CDR3 coding DNA: TGTGCCAGCAGCCCAGACGAGGACAGGTTCCACGAGCAGTACTTC.

This clonotype was detected many times. V and J are TRBV10-3 and TRBJ2-7; D might be TRBD1 or TRBD2, each matching 5 bases. The germline gives CDR1 ENHRY, CDR2 SYGVKD. V lost 3 bases and J lost 2, with 11 bases in between. The CDR3 loop spans 14 amino acids. The CDR3 DNA sequence: TGTGCCATCAGTGAACGGGACCTAACCTACGAGCAGTACTTC. Translation gives CAISERDLTYEQYF.

Worth noting for this clonotype: This may come from a read error, since a much larger clone is one base off. The chain links TRBV4-1 to TRBJ2-1; the D is unclear. Looked up from germline, CDR1 is MGHRA and CDR2 is YSYEKL. The CDR3 is 11 residues long. The CDR3 bases are TGCGCCAGCAGCCAACCGAATGAGCAGTGCTTC. Protein product: CASSQPNEQCF.

Many counts were recorded for this clonotype. The chain is built from TRBV29-1 and TRBJ1-5, with D possibly TRBD1 on 5 matching bases. V dropped 3 bases and J dropped 2 bases, with 11 bases sitting between them. Germline-derived CDR1 and CDR2 are SQVTM and ANQGSEA. The CDR3 is 14 residues long. In DNA form, the CDR3 reads TGCAGCGTTGATGCTACGGGACGCAATCAGCCCCAGCATTTT. It encodes CSVDATGRNQPQHF. Variable domain in full (rest from reference TRBV29-1 and TRBJ1-5): SAVISQKPSRDICQRGTSLTIQCQVDSQVTMMFWYRQQPGQSLTLIATANQGSEATYESGFVIDKFPISRPNLTFSTLTVSNMSPEDSSIYLCSVDATGRNQPQHFGDGTRLSIL.

The table lists this clonotype with a count of one. A single base is all that separates this from a far larger clone, so a read error is likely. The chain joins TRBV12-3 or TRBV12-4 to TRBJ2-1, with 9 bases that match TRBD1. Losses at the gene ends were 5 bases for V and 10 bases for J; bases not matched to a gene: 12. CDR3 length equals 15 residues. The CDR3 sequence is CASSTPGQGFLEQFF. CDR3 DNA sequence: TGTGCCAGCAGTACTCCGGGACAGGGATTCCTCGAGCAGTTCTTC.

This clonotype was found many times. The chain employs TRBV6-2 or TRBV6-3 and TRBJ2-1; 11 bases line up with TRBD1. Germline V gives CDR1 MNHEY, CDR2 SVGEGT. The ends lost 4 bases at V and 7 bases at J; junction bases unmatched: 6. This CDR3 spans 15 amino acids. The CDR3 sequence: CASSFGQGAWNEQFF. CDR3 coding DNA: TGTGCCAGCAGTTTTGGACAGGGGGCCTGGAATGAGCAGTTCTTC.

This clonotype was observed many times. The CDR3 sequence: CASSPGLDYEQFF. The CDR3 DNA sequence: TGTGCCAGCAGCCCAGGACTAGACTATGAGCAGTTCTTC. The chain carries TRBV11-3 and TRBJ2-1; TRBD2 matches at 7 bases. The CDR3 extends over 13 amino acids. With V trimmed by 5 bases and J by 8 bases, 6 bases remained unmatched. CDR1 and CDR2 from the germline V gene are SGHNT and YENEEA.

This clonotype came up many times. The chain joins TRBV6-2 or TRBV6-3 to TRBJ2-7; D not resolved. CDR3 length: 12 residues. Trimming took off 6 bases at V and 3 bases at J, with 9 bases between the two ends. The germline CDR1 and CDR2 sequences are MNHEY and SVGEGT. The CDR3, as DNA: TGTGCCAGCAGCCGTACTTTCTACGAGCAGTACTTC. This codes for CASSRTFYEQYF.

This clonotype has more than one count but fewer than ten. This may stem from a read error, because a much larger clone lies one nucleotide away. CDR3 sequence: CAGSRDRYLEQFF. In DNA form, the CDR3 reads TGTGCCGGCAGCCGGGACCGGTATTTGGAGCAGTTCTTC. The genes are TRBV7-9 and TRBJ2-1; the D gene could be TRBD1 or TRBD2 (5 bases each). CDR1 is SEHNR, CDR2 FQNEAQ, per germline (reference sequence). The CDR3 contains 13 residues.

This clonotype was detected many times. The chain employs TRBV6-5 and TRBJ1-6; D gene ambiguous. The germline V gene encodes CDR1 MNHEY and CDR2 SVGAGI. The ends were cut back, 6 bases at V and 9 bases at J, with 15 bases in the middle. The length of the CDR3 is 14 residues. The CDR3 protein is CASSSTDWGSPLHF. For the CDR3, the DNA is TGTGCCAGCAGCTCCACCGACTGGGGTTCACCCCTCCACTTT.

On this clonotype itself: With a much larger clone just one base away, this may be a read error. Without the conserved terminal phenylalanine or tryptophan, this CDR3 likely stems from a read error. The V gene is TRBV20-1, the J gene TRBJ2-3; D is ambiguous. This CDR3 has 13 residues. V gave up 6 bases and J gave up 5 bases, with 15 bases separating them. Per the germline V gene, CDR1 is DFQATT and CDR2 is SNEGSKA (reference sequence). The CDR3 loop reads CSALNPRRDTQYS. The DNA for the CDR3 is TGCAGTGCATTGAACCCCAGGAGAGATACGCAGTATTCT.

The sample holds many counts of this clonotype. V is TRBV29-1 and J is TRBJ1-1, with a possible D match to TRBD1 (5 bases). Trimming removed 7 bases at V and 4 bases at J, with 19 bases between. Per germline, CDR1 SQVTM and CDR2 ANQGSEA. The CDR3 consists of 14 residues. In DNA, the CDR3 is TGCAGCGGTTACGCCGGGACGGAGGTCACTGAAGCTTTCTTT. It is translated as CSGYAGTEVTEAFF.

This clonotype has ten or more counts. The chain links TRBV7-9 to TRBJ2-3; D is perhaps TRBD2 (6 bases). The CDR3 is made up of 17 amino acids. In germline, CDR1 is SEHNR, CDR2 FQNEAQ (reference sequence). V lost 5 bases and J lost 1, with 19 bases in between. CDR3 DNA sequence: TGTGCCAGCAGCCGTCGCGGGCCTGGAGGGGGCACAGATACGCAGTATTTT. It translates to CASSRRGPGGGTDTQYF.

In this sample, this clonotype turned up many times. The genes are TRBV6-6 and TRBJ2-7; weak D call: TRBD1 (6 bases). The CDR3 is 13 residues long. Germline lookup yields CDR1 MNHNY and CDR2 SVGAGI (reference sequence). The V gene lost 2 bases and the J gene lost 5 bases, with 10 bases spanning the gap. The CDR3 spells CASSYGQGNEQYF. CDR3 DNA: TGTGCCAGCAGTTACGGTCAGGGGAACGAGCAGTACTTC.

In this sample, this clonotype turned up many times. This chain uses TRBV2 with TRBJ1-5, with 7 bases lining up with TRBD1. Germline CDR1 and CDR2: SNHLY and FYNNEI. The CDR3 consists of 15 residues. V dropped 6 bases and J dropped 2; count of bases not matched to a gene: 7. In DNA, the CDR3 is TGTGCCAGCAGGCGACAGGGCGATGGCAATCAGCCCCAGCATTTT. As protein: CASRRQGDGNQPQHF.

This clonotype was observed at least ten times. This chain links TRBV29-1 with TRBJ1-5; D is unclear. The germline V gene encodes CDR1 SQVTM and CDR2 ANQGSEA. V dropped 4 bases and J dropped 0 bases, with 7 bases sitting between them. The CDR3 runs to 13 residues. CDR3 bases: TGCAGCGTTGTCTACGATAGCAATCAGCCCCAGCATTTT. As protein: CSVVYDSNQPQHF. The full variable domain, its missing parts supplied by reference TRBV29-1 and TRBJ1-5, is SAVISQKPSRDICQRGTSLTIQCQVDSQVTMMFWYRQQPGQSLTLIATANQGSEATYESGFVIDKFPISRPNLTFSTLTVSNMSPEDSSIYLCSVVYDSNQPQHFGDGTRLSIL.

The table lists this clonotype with many counts. Written as DNA, the CDR3 is TGTGCCATCAGTGAGCCCAACACAGATACGCAGTATTTT. It specifies CAISEPNTDTQYF. V usage is TRBV10-3 and J usage is TRBJ2-3, with unresolved D. The CDR3 contains 13 residues. Germline V gene sequence: CDR1 ENHRY, CDR2 SYGVKD. Between the trimmed V and J ends, which lost 2 bases and 2 bases, there was a span of 5 bases.

This clonotype was detected ten times or more. The rearrangement links TRBV3-1 to TRBJ2-5; D is possibly TRBD2 (6 bases). This CDR3 contains 15 residues. Germline V gene lookup returns CDR1 LGHDT and CDR2 YNNKEL (reference sequence). The V gene lost 0 bases and the J gene lost 0 bases, with 8 bases spanning the gap. The CDR3 loop is CASSQDGRYQETQYF. The CDR3 DNA is TGTGCCAGCAGCCAAGATGGGAGGTACCAAGAGACCCAGTACTTC.